The rows below give T cell receptor beta chains drawn from one sample of a study of blood T cell repertoires in COVID-19. Repertoires were generated with immunoSEQ multiplex PCR, while TCRdb's copy carries only in-frame clones and drops some. The sample holds around 40,000 clones, roughly 88% seen once. Material for sequencing was peripheral blood. The source of these receptors is a man in his 60s with active COVID-19. CDR3s include the opening cysteine and the closing phenylalanine or tryptophan. Fields, in order: clone size, V gene, J gene, D gene, CDR3 DNA, CDR3 protein. The D gene is left open where the match is weak. Only some rows state a clone size, as once, few, many or a class for expanded clones.

.	TRBV6-6	TRBJ2-1	.	TGTGCCAGCACTCCGGGACTTCAGACCCATGAGCAGTTCTTC	CASTPGLQTHEQFF
few	TRBV25-1	TRBJ2-5	TRBD2	TGTGCCAGCAGTGATCCCGGACTAGCGGGAGTGGGAGAGACCCAGTACTTC	CASSDPGLAGVGETQYF
.	TRBV10-3	TRBJ1-1	.	TGTGCCATCAGTGAGGCCACAGGTTACACTGAAGCTTTCTTT	CAISEATGYTEAFF
.	TRBV4-2	TRBJ1-3	.	TGTGCCAGCAGCCAAGGCGTGGTGGGAAACACCATATATTTT	CASSQGVVGNTIYF
.	TRBV4-1	TRBJ2-1	.	TGCGCCAGCAGCCAAGATCGTTCGGTAAGCTCCTACAATGAGCAGTTCTTC	CASSQDRSVSSYNEQFF
.	TRBV3-1/TRBV3-2	TRBJ1-1	.	TGTGCCAGCAGCCAGGGAGCCAGAAGCGCTGAAGCTTTCTTT	CASSQGARSAEAFF
.	TRBV5-1	TRBJ1-6	TRBD1	TGCGCCAGCAGCTTGGGGGACAGAGTTAATTCACCCCTCCACTTT	CASSLGDRVNSPLHF
few	TRBV4-2	TRBJ2-7	TRBD2	TGTGCCAGCAGCCAAGATTCCCTAGCGGCAACCGAGCAGTACTTC	CASSQDSLAATEQYF
.	TRBV12-3/TRBV12-4	TRBJ2-7	.	TGTGCCAGCAGTTTAGAACAGCCCTACGAGCAGTACTTC	CASSLEQPYEQYF
once	TRBV4-1	TRBJ2-5	TRBD2	TGCGCCAGCAGCCAAGTTGAGTCCACAGGTAGCGGGGGACTACAAGAGACCCAGTACTTC	CASSQVESTGSGGLQETQYF
.	TRBV3-1/TRBV3-2	TRBJ1-4	TRBD1	TGTGCCAGCAGCCAAGAAATAGGTGGGACAGGGGATTTTAATGAAAAACTGTTTTTT	CASSQEIGGTGDFNEKLFF
.	TRBV11-1	TRBJ2-3	TRBD2	TGTGCCAGCAGCCTTGGGACTAGTAGCACAGATACGCAGTATTTT	CASSLGTSSTDTQYF
.	TRBV29-1	TRBJ1-2	.	TGCAGCGTTGAAGAGGGGAGAAACTATGGCTACACCTTC	CSVEEGRNYGYTF
.	TRBV6-6	TRBJ2-5	TRBD1	TGTGCCAGCAGTCAGGGGGAACGGGGGACCCAGTACTTC	CASSQGERGTQYF
few	TRBV19	TRBJ2-7	.	TGTGCCAGTAGCAGAGCGGAGGATGTGTACGAGCAGTACTTC	CASSRAEDVYEQYF
.	TRBV12-5	TRBJ2-2	TRBD2	TGTGCTAGTGGTTTGGCCGGGACTAGCGGGAGTGCCGGGGAGCTGTTTTTT	CASGLAGTSGSAGELFF
.	TRBV7-3	TRBJ2-2	TRBD2	TGTGCCAGCAGCATACCAAGCGGGAGGGGTACCGGGGAGCTGTTTTTT	CASSIPSGRGTGELFF
.	TRBV2	TRBJ2-3	.	TGTGCCAGCAGGAAGACTACTGGGGCAGATACGCAGTATTTT	CASRKTTGADTQYF